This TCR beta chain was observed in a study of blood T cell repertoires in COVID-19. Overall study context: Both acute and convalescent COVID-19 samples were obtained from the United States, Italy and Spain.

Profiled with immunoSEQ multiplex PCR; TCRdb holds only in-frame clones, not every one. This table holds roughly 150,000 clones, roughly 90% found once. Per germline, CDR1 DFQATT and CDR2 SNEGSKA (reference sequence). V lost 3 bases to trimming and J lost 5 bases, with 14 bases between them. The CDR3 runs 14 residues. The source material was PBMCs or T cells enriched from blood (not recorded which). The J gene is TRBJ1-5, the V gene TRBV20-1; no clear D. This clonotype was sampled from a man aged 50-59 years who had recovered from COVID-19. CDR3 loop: CSASKVRGYQPQHF. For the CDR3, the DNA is TGCAGTGCTAGTAAGGTGCGGGGTTATCAGCCCCAGCATTTT.